This TCR beta chain was profiled in a study of siplizumab effects on memory and regulatory T cells. This table comes from immunoSEQ multiplex PCR, and its TCRdb copy is limited to in-frame clones, with some not included. This sample has around 100,000 clones, with 94% found just once. Study outcomes and limitations: Apparently more diverse than memory cells, naive T cells also seemed major alloresponse contributors. Mappable alloreactive CD4+ clones were on average around 66% Treg-derived with siplizumab, approximately 30% in controls.

CDR3 length equals 12 residues. Germline V gene data show CDR1 as ENHRY and CDR2 as SYGVKD. V lost 9 bases and J lost 3, with 8 bases in between. A note on this clone: The target antigen is unknown.

The sample comprised non-Treg CD4+ T cells sorted from blood. The receptor was isolated from a human donor in good health. The rearrangement joins TRBV10-3 to TRBJ2-2, with D possibly being TRBD1 (6 bases). The CDR3 coding sequence is TGTGCCATACAGGGAGACACCGGGGAGCTGTTTTTT. Translating gives CAIQGDTGELFF.